This entry is about one TCR beta chain. The record originates from a study of cytomegalovirus exposure and HLA in healthy donors. Using immunoSEQ multiplex PCR, the repertoire was profiled, and TCRdb retains in-frame clones only, with some absent. The sample has 82,000 or so clones; 90% to 95% are singletons. Germline V gives CDR1 GTSNPN, CDR2 SVGIG (reference sequence). The V and J ends lost 4 bases and 9 bases, in that order; junction bases with no gene match: 15. The CDR3 spans 15 residues. The clonotype comes from a man younger than 35 in good health and CMV-seronegative. The chain carries TRBV30 and TRBJ2-1, with 7 bases fitting TRBD1. What was sequenced was PBMCs. CDR3 region: CAWTGRGPGKREQFF. The CDR3 coding sequence is TGTGCCTGGACCGGAAGGGGGCCGGGGAAACGTGAGCAGTTCTTC.